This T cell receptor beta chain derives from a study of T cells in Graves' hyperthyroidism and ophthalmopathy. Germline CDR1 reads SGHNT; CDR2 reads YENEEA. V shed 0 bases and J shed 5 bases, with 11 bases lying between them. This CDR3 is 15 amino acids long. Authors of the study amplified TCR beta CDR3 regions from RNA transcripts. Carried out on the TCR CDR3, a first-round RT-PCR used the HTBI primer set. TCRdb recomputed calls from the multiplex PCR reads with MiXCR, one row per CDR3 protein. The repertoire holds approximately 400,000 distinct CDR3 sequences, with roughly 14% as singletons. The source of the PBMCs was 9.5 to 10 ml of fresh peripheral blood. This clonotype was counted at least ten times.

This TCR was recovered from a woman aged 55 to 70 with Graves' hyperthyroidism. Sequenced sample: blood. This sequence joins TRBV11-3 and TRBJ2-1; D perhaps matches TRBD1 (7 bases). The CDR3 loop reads CASSLEQGGHNEQFF. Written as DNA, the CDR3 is TGTGCCAGCAGCTTAGAGCAGGGGGGTCACAATGAGCAGTTCTTC.